Each of the 27 T cell receptor beta chains below was sequenced from the same sample in a study of blood T cell repertoires in COVID-19. Produced via immunoSEQ multiplex PCR; TCRdb's table is partial and in-frame only. The sample lists about 250,000 clones, approximately 89% seen once, with around 3.7% in the top ten. The sequenced sample consisted of PBMCs or T cells enriched from blood (not recorded which). The origin of the receptors is a woman in her 30s with acute COVID-19.

The rearrangement uses TRBV27 and TRBJ2-7, with D perhaps TRBD1 (5 bases). Germline CDR1 MNHEY, CDR2 SMNVEV (reference sequence). The CDR3 spans 12 residues. V shed 3 bases and J shed 6 bases, with 9 bases lying between them. CDR3 in amino acids: CASSFQGAEQYF. CDR3 in DNA: TGTGCCAGCAGTTTTCAAGGGGCCGAGCAGTACTTC.

V gene TRBV5-6 combines with J gene TRBJ2-7, with D perhaps TRBD1 (5 bases). This CDR3 has 12 amino acids. V lost 4 bases and J 3 bases, leaving 8 bases between the germline ends. CDR1 is SGHDT and CDR2 is YYEEEE in the germline V gene. The CDR3 region is CASSGDSYEQYF. CDR3 nucleotide sequence: TGTGCCAGCAGCGGTGACAGCTACGAGCAGTACTTC.

The chain employs TRBV29-1 and TRBJ1-1; possibly TRBD1 for D (6 bases). Germline assignment: CDR1 SQVTM and CDR2 ANQGSEA. V dropped 5 bases and J dropped 4 bases, with 8 bases sitting between them. This CDR3 spans 11 amino acids. DNA for the CDR3: TGCAGCGTTAGGGGGATCACTGAAGCTTTCTTT. Translating gives CSVRGITEAFF.

The rearrangement links TRBV6-2 or TRBV6-3 to TRBJ2-6; TRBD2 matches at 7 bases. CDR3 length: 15 residues. The V gene end was trimmed by 4 bases and the J gene end by 2 bases; junction bases not matched to a gene: 2. Germline V CDR1 and CDR2: MNHEY, SVGEGT. CDR3 sequence reads: CASSLGGAGANVLTF. In DNA, the CDR3 is TGTGCCAGCAGTTTGGGAGGGGCTGGGGCCAACGTCCTGACTTTC.

In this sample, this clone turned up once. V and J are TRBV7-3 and TRBJ2-6, with D perhaps matching TRBD2 (6 bases). Germline CDR1 is SGHTA and CDR2 is FQGTGA. The germline V and J ends were trimmed by 8 bases and 0 bases, with 14 bases remaining between them. The CDR3 runs 16 residues. This CDR3 is CASGGADPSGANVLTF. The DNA of the CDR3 is TGTGCCAGCGGAGGGGCAGACCCCTCTGGGGCCAACGTCCTGACTTTC.

V and J are TRBV27 and TRBJ2-3; 13 nucleotides match TRBD2. The V segment lost 8 bases and the J segment 5 bases; nucleotides outside the gene matches: 4. CDR3 length equals 14 residues. The germline V gene has CDR1 MNHEY and CDR2 SMNVEV (reference sequence). The CDR3 is CASGGLAGKDTQYF. The DNA of the CDR3 is TGTGCCAGCGGGGGACTAGCGGGGAAAGATACGCAGTATTTT.

This clone was seen only a few times. The rearrangement links TRBV11-2 to TRBJ1-2; 10 bases align to TRBD1. Germline assignment: CDR1 SGHAT and CDR2 FQNNGV. The CDR3 loop spans 15 amino acids. Unmatched junction bases numbered 7, after V lost 5 bases and J lost 4 bases. CDR3 bases: TGTGCCAGCAGCCCAACGGGACAGGGGACCTATGGCTACACCTTC. It yields the protein CASSPTGQGTYGYTF.

The rearrangement uses TRBV28 and TRBJ1-1; D unclear. The CDR3 has 12 amino acids. Germline-derived CDR1 and CDR2 are MDHEN and SYDVKM. V was trimmed by 4 bases and J by 1 base, leaving 4 bases between them. CDR3 DNA: TGTGCCAGCAGTTGGCAGAACACTGAAGCTTTCTTT. This encodes CASSWQNTEAFF.

V gene TRBV28 combines with J gene TRBJ1-5; TRBD1 aligns across 7 bases. The CDR3 is 16 amino acids. V trimming: 7 bases; J trimming: 3 bases; junction bases outside the gene matches: 12. Germline V gene lookup returns CDR1 MDHEN and CDR2 SYDVKM. CDR3 sequence reads: CASIAHHRGPNQPQHF. The CDR3 nucleotides read TGTGCCAGCATTGCTCACCACAGGGGCCCCAATCAGCCCCAGCATTTT.

The chain carries TRBV30 and TRBJ2-7, with 12 nucleotides matching TRBD1. Per the germline V gene, CDR1 is GTSNPN and CDR2 is SVGIG (reference sequence). This CDR3 contains 14 residues. V lost 3 bases and J lost 7; bases outside the gene matches: 7. The CDR3 spells CAWSPGQGAGEQYF. The CDR3, as DNA: TGTGCCTGGAGCCCGGGACAGGGGGCGGGGGAGCAGTACTTC.

The rearrangement links TRBV5-1 to TRBJ2-3, with D possibly matching TRBD1 (5 bases). Germline V gives CDR1 SGHRS, CDR2 YFSETQ. The CDR3 is 14 amino acids. V was pared by 4 bases and J by 3 bases, with 12 bases between. The CDR3, as DNA: TGCGCCAGCAGCCCTGTGGGGCCTACAGATACGCAGTATTTT. It encodes CASSPVGPTDTQYF.

The V and J genes are TRBV28 and TRBJ1-4; 7 bases line up with TRBD1. This CDR3 is 14 amino acids long. Germline loops: CDR1 MDHEN, CDR2 SYDVKM. The V gene end was trimmed by 4 bases and the J gene end by 3 bases; junction bases not matched to a gene: 2. CDR3 coding DNA: TGTGCCAGCAGTTCCCAGGGGGCTAATGAAAAACTGTTTTTT. Translated, it gives CASSSQGANEKLFF.

The chain employs TRBV7-6 and TRBJ2-1, with D perhaps TRBD2 (7 bases). Germline V gene sequence: CDR1 SGHVS, CDR2 FNYEAQ. V was pared by 0 bases and J by 0 bases, with 15 bases between. The CDR3 has 18 amino acids. The CDR3, as DNA: TGTGCCAGCAGCTTAGCGTGGGGGGGCCCCATCTCCTACAATGAGCAGTTCTTC. The encoded protein is CASSLAWGGPISYNEQFF.

The chain uses TRBV7-3 and TRBJ1-1, with unresolved D. Trimming removed 3 bases from V and 0 bases from J, with 14 bases in between. CDR1 is SGHTA and CDR2 is FQGTGA in the germline V gene. The CDR3 is 16 amino acids. This CDR3 is CASSFEPTPLNTEAFF. CDR3 DNA sequence: TGTGCCAGCAGCTTCGAACCGACACCCTTGAACACTGAAGCTTTCTTT.

The V call is TRBV7-8, the J call TRBJ1-4; the match to TRBD1 covers 7 bases. The V segment lost 1 base and the J segment 8 bases; nucleotides outside the gene matches: 7. The length of the CDR3 is 15 residues. Per the germline V gene, CDR1 is SGHVS and CDR2 is FQNEAQ. CDR3 sequence (DNA): TGTGCCAGCAGCTTAGGCGCCGGGACAGTCGAAAAACTGTTTTTT. Its protein product is CASSLGAGTVEKLFF.

The chain joins TRBV13 to TRBJ2-7; D is uncertain. Germline V gene data show CDR1 as PRHDT and CDR2 as FYEKMQ (reference sequence). V lost 5 bases to trimming and J lost 8 bases, with 10 bases between them. The CDR3 is made up of 11 amino acids. For the CDR3, the DNA is TGTGCCAGCAGCCCGCGGAGAAAGCAGTACTTC. This translates into CASSPRRKQYF.

The chain is built from TRBV27 and TRBJ1-2; D is perhaps TRBD1 (5 bases). Looked up from germline, CDR1 is MNHEY and CDR2 is SMNVEV (reference sequence). V was clipped by 0 bases and J by 6 bases, with 17 bases between them. The CDR3 runs to 16 residues. CDR3 sequence reads: CASSLSGGRTANGYTF. DNA of the CDR3: TGTGCCAGCAGTTTATCGGGGGGTCGGACGGCCAATGGCTACACCTTC.

J is TRBJ1-4 and V is TRBV10-3, with 8 bases aligning to TRBD1. This CDR3 spans 15 amino acids. Germline loops: CDR1 ENHRY, CDR2 SYGVKD. J was trimmed by 3 bases and V by 2 bases; bases with no gene match: 2. The CDR3 sequence: CAISEQGAANEKLFF. The CDR3 nucleotides are TGTGCCATCAGTGAGCAGGGGGCAGCTAATGAAAAACTGTTTTTT.

The J gene is TRBJ2-5, the V gene TRBV20-1, with D hard to call. CDR3 length: 10 amino acids. The ends were cut back, 5 bases at V and 3 bases at J, with 4 bases in the middle. Germline CDR1 and CDR2: DFQATT and SNEGSKA (reference sequence). The CDR3 sequence is CSALEETQYF. The CDR3 DNA follows: TGCAGTGCTCTCGAAGAGACCCAGTACTTC.

The CDR3 DNA reads as TGCGCCAGCAGTGATGGCTGGCAGGGAAATCAGCCCCAGCATTTT. Translated: CASSDGWQGNQPQHF. The chain combines TRBV10-2 with TRBJ1-5, with a possible D match to TRBD1 (5 bases). Trimming removed 3 bases at V and 4 bases at J, with 13 bases between. Germline values: CDR1 WSHSY, CDR2 SAAADI. The CDR3 is 15 residues long.

The rearrangement joins TRBV3-1 (or the pseudogene TRBV3-2) to TRBJ1-6, with a possible D match to TRBD1 (6 bases). The CDR3 spans 14 residues. V was clipped by 2 bases and J by 10 bases, with 12 bases between them. Germline V CDR1 and CDR2: LGHDT, YNNKEL (reference sequence). The CDR3 coding sequence is TGTGCCAGCAGCCAATTCGGGGGGCAATCACCCCTCCACTTT. As protein: CASSQFGGQSPLHF.

The V gene is TRBV27, the J gene TRBJ1-2, with a weak D call TRBD1 (6 bases). The CDR3 contains 15 residues. V was trimmed by 0 bases and J by 2 bases, leaving 10 bases between them. The germline V gene has CDR1 MNHEY and CDR2 SMNVEV (reference sequence). CDR3 nucleotides: TGTGCCAGCAGTTTATCCGGGACACTAAACTATGGCTACACCTTC. Translation gives CASSLSGTLNYGYTF.

The rearrangement links TRBV7-2 to TRBJ1-2, with D perhaps TRBD1 (5 bases). The CDR3 is 16 amino acids. Trimming removed 2 bases at V and 3 bases at J, with 16 bases between. Germline assignment: CDR1 SGHTA and CDR2 FQGNSA. This CDR3 reads CASSLPTSGTHYGYTF. CDR3 DNA sequence: TGTGCCAGCAGCTTACCCACATCCGGGACTCACTATGGCTACACCTTC.

The table lists this clone with a count of one. The V call is TRBV30, the J call TRBJ1-1; no clear D. The CDR3 totals 13 residues. CDR1 GTSNPN and CDR2 SVGIG come from the germline V gene (reference sequence). Trimming cost V 2 bases and J 4 bases, with 11 bases left between them. Written as DNA, the CDR3 is TGTGCCTGGAGTAGATCCCGGGGCACTGAAGCTTTCTTT. Protein product: CAWSRSRGTEAFF.

The chain combines TRBV20-1 with TRBJ1-6; no firm D call. V was trimmed by 2 bases and J by 7 bases, leaving 3 bases between them. Looked up from germline, CDR1 is DFQATT and CDR2 is SNEGSKA (reference sequence). The CDR3 has 11 amino acids. The CDR3 reads CSARPNSPLHF. CDR3 nucleotides: TGCAGTGCTAGACCGAATTCACCCCTCCACTTT.

V gene TRBV5-1 combines with J gene TRBJ1-1, with a possible D match to TRBD1 (6 bases). Germline V gene data show CDR1 as SGHRS and CDR2 as YFSETQ. The V end was cut by 0 bases, the J end by 6 bases, with 18 bases between. The CDR3 length is 16 residues. CDR3 nucleotides: TGCGCCAGCAGCTTGGCCCCAGGGGTCGGGCGAGCTGAAGCTTTCTTT. It yields the protein CASSLAPGVGRAEAFF.

The genes are TRBV7-9 and TRBJ1-6; TRBD1 aligns across 9 bases. Losses at the gene ends were 1 base for V and 9 bases for J; bases not matched to a gene: 4. The CDR3 contains 15 residues. The germline CDR1 and CDR2 sequences are SEHNR and FQNEAQ (reference sequence). CDR3 nucleotide sequence: TGTGCCAGCAGCTTAGGACAGGGGGAGAGTTCACCCCTCCACTTT. Translated: CASSLGQGESSPLHF. The full variable domain, completed using reference TRBV7-9 and TRBJ1-6, is DTGVSQNPRHKITKRGQNVTFRCDPISEHNRLYWYRQTLGQGPEFLTYFQNEAQLEKSRLLSDRFSAERPKGSFSTLEIQRTEQGDSAMYLCASSLGQGESSPLHFGNGTRLTVT.